Reported below is one T cell receptor (beta chain). The antigen remains unidentified. Sequencing used immunoSEQ multiplex PCR; TCRdb keeps in-frame clones, though not all of them. The repertoire holds about 110,000 clones, with 88% as singletons. V shed 5 bases, J shed 7 bases, and the junction held 6 bases outside the gene matches. From germline, CDR1 is GTSNPN and CDR2 SVGIG (reference sequence). This CDR3 contains 13 residues. These data come from a study of cytomegalovirus exposure and HLA in healthy donors. Points from the study as a whole: Associated with cytomegalovirus, according to the listing, were 150 to 200 TCR beta chains.

It was the approximately 120-subject validation cohort, separate from the roughly 700-subject first cohort, to which the donors belonged. This TCR derives from a woman younger than 30 in good health and CMV-seronegative. Material for sequencing was PBMCs. J is TRBJ2-2 and V is TRBV30, with 8 nucleotides matching TRBD1. CDR3 sequence: CAWAGGLGGELFF. The CDR3 DNA sequence: TGTGCCTGGGCAGGGGGCCTTGGCGGGGAGCTGTTTTTT.